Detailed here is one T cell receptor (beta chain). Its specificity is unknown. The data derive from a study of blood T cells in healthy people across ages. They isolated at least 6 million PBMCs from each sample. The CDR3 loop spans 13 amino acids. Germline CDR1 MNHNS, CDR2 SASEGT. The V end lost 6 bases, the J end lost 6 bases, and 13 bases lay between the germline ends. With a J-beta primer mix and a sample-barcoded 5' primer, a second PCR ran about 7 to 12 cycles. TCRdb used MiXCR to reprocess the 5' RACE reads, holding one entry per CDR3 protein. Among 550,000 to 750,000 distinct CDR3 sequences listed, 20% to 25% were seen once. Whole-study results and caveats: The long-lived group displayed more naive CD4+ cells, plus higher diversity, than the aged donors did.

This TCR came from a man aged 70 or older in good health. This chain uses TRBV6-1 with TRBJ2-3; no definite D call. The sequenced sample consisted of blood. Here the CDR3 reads CASSEERTDTQYF. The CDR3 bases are TGTGCCAGCAGCGAGGAGCGAACGGATACGCAGTATTTT.